This T cell receptor beta chain was captured in a study of Graves' ophthalmopathy and Graves' hyperthyroidism. Overall study context: Peripheral blood was collected at initial diagnosis, before any treatment. Study outcomes and limitations: Most thyroid clonotypes with frequency above 0.001 were detected in blood too.

The CDR3 covers 15 residues. V shed 5 bases, J shed 4 bases, and the junction held 7 bases outside the gene matches. Looked up from germline, CDR1 is MNHEY and CDR2 is SMNVEV (reference sequence). This clonotype was counted at least ten times. Its antigen is not known. The TCR beta CDR3 regions underwent amplification from RNA transcripts. HTBI primers served in a first-round RT-PCR, which a second-round multiplex PCR followed. MiXCR, applied by TCRdb to the multiplex PCR reads, yields one record per CDR3 protein. The sample gives around 470,000 distinct CDR3 sequences, about an eighth of which show up once; 8% to 10% is in the top ten.

The sample comprised blood. J is TRBJ1-3 and V is TRBV27; 8 nucleotides agree with TRBD1. The TCR comes from a woman aged 25 to 39 with Graves' ophthalmopathy. The CDR3 sequence is CASSRGQGRGNTIYF. Here the CDR3 DNA reads TGTGCCAGCAGTCGCGGACAGGGTCGCGGAAACACCATATATTTT.